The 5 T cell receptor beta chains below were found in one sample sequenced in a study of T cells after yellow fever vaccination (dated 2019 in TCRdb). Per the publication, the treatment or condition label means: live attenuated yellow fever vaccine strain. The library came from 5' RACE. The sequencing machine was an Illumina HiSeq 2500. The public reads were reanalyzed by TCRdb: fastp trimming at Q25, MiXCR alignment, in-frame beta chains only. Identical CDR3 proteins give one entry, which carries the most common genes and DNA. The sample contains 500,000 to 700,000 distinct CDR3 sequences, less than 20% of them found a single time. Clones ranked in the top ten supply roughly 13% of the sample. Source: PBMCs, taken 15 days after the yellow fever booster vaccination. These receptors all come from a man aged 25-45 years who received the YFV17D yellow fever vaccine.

CDR3 nucleotide sequence: TGCAGTGCTAACCCGGAGGGTCCCAATCAGCCCCAGCATTTT. Amino acid sequence: CSANPEGPNQPQHF. J is TRBJ1-5 and V is TRBV20-1; D unresolved. CDR3 size: 14 residues. V was cut by 4 bases and J by 3 bases, with 13 bases left in between. CDR1 is DFQATT, CDR2 SNEGSKA, per germline (reference sequence).

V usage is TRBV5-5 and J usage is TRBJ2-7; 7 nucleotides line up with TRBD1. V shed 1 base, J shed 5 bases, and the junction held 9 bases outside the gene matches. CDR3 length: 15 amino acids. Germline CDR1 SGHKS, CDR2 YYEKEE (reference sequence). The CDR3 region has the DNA TGTGCCAGCAGCTTGTCGAGACAGGGATGGAACGAGCAGTACTTC. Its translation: CASSLSRQGWNEQYF.

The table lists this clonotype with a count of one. CDR3 bases: TGTGCCAGCAGACACGAGCTGTTTGCCTACAATGAGCAGTTCTTC. Translated: CASRHELFAYNEQFF. V is TRBV7-8 and J is TRBJ2-1, with D hard to call. CDR1 and CDR2 from the germline V gene are SGHVS and FQNEAQ. The V gene lost 6 bases and the J gene lost 2 bases, with 14 bases spanning the gap. CDR3 length: 15 amino acids.

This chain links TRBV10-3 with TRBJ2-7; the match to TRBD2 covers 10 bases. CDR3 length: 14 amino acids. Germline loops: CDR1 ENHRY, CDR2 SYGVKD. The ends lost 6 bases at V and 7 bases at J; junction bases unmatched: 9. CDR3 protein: CAISLGLAEGEQYF. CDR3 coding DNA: TGTGCCATCAGCCTCGGACTAGCGGAGGGGGAGCAGTACTTC.

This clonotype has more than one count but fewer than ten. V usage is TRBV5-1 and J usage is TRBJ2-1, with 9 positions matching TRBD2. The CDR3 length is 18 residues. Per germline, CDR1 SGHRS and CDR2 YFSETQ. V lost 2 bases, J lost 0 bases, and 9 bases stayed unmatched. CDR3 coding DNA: TGCGCCAGCAGCTTCTTCGCTAGCGGGACGAGCTCCTACAATGAGCAGTTCTTC. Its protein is CASSFFASGTSSYNEQFF.